This TCR beta chain was obtained from a study of blood T cells in healthy people across ages. Findings of the study overall: Both higher diversity and more naive CD4+ cells marked long-lived donors when set against aged donors. There was no known CMV status for donors, so expanded clonotype changes were possibly confounded.

The CDR3 loop spans 14 amino acids. Trimming took 4 bases from V and 10 from J; bases not matched to a gene: 5. Germline lookup yields CDR1 SGHRS and CDR2 YFSETQ. Regarding this clonotype: Its antigen is not known.

Primed by a sample-barcoded 5' primer and a J-beta primer mix, a second PCR proceeded for roughly 6 to 12 cycles. TCRdb used MiXCR to reprocess the 5' RACE reads, holding one entry per CDR3 protein. The sample has hundreds of thousands of distinct CDR3 sequences, 40% to 50% seen once; the top ten hold roughly 19%. The sample comprised blood. The clonotype originates from a man aged 55 to 69 in good health. This rearrangement joins TRBV5-1 to TRBJ1-6; 10 bases line up with TRBD1. The CDR3 loop is CASSPGQGKSPLHF. For the CDR3, the DNA is TGCGCCAGCAGCCCGGGACAGGGGAAATCACCCCTCCACTTT. Looking up the rest from reference TRBV5-1 and TRBJ1-6 gives the full variable domain: KAGVTQTPRYLIKTRGQQVTLSCSPISGHRSVSWYQQTPGQGLQFLFEYFSETQRNKGNFPGRFSGRQFSNSRSEMNVSTLELGDSALYLCASSPGQGKSPLHFGNGTRLTVT.